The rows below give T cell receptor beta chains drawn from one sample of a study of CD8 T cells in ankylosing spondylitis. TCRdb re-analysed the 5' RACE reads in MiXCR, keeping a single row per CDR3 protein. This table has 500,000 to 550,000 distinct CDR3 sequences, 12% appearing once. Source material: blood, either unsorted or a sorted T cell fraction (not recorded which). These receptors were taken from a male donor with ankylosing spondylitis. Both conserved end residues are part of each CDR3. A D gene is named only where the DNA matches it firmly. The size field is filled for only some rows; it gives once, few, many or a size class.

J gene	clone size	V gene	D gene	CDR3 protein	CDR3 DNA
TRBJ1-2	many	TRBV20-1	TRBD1	CSATDRAGGYTF	TGCAGTGCTACCGACAGGGCGGGAGGCTACACCTTC
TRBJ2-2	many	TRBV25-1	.	CASTPRLNTGELFF	TGTGCCAGCACCCCCAGGCTCAACACCGGGGAGCTGTTTTTT
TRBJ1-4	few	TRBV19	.	CASSMPAGEKLFF	TGTGCCAGTAGTATGCCAGCGGGAGAAAAACTGTTTTTT
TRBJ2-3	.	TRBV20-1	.	CSARDWATGVGQYF	TGCAGTGCTAGAGATTGGGCGACCGGGGTAGGGCAGTATTTT
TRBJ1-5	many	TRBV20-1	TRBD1	CSAQSLRTGLNQPQHF	TGCAGTGCTCAGTCGTTACGGACAGGGCTTAATCAGCCCCAGCATTTT
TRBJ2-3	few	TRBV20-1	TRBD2	CSAVSGIRADTQYF	TGCAGTGCTGTGAGCGGGATTAGGGCAGATACGCAGTATTTT
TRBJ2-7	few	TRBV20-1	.	CSARAGPRAYEQYF	TGCAGTGCTAGAGCCGGCCCCCGGGCCTACGAGCAGTACTTC
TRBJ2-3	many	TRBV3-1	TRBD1	CASSQRQGTQYF	TGTGCCAGCAGCCAAAGACAGGGTACGCAGTATTTT
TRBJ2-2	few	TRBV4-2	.	CASSRAPGAETLELFF	TGTGCCAGCAGCCGCGCCCCGGGAGCAGAGACCTTAGAGCTGTTTTTT
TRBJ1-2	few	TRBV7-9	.	CASSDHRDYYTF	TGTGCCAGCAGCGACCACAGGGATTACTACACCTTC
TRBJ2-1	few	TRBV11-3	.	CASSLSGAANEQFF	TGTGCCAGCAGCTTATCAGGGGCGGCTAATGAGCAGTTCTTC
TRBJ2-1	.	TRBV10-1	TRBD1	CASSPGQRRIFNEQFF	TGCGCCAGCAGTCCGGGACAGAGGAGGATCTTCAATGAGCAGTTCTTC
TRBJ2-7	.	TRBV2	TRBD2	CASRASGGSSYEQYF	TGTGCCAGCAGAGCTAGCGGGGGGAGCTCCTACGAGCAGTACTTC
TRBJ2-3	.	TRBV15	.	CATSASPTSTDTQYF	TGTGCCACCAGCGCTAGCCCTACTAGCACAGATACGCAGTATTTT
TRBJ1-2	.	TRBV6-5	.	CASSDSGLNYGYTF	TGTGCCAGCAGTGACTCAGGGTTAAACTATGGCTACACCTTC